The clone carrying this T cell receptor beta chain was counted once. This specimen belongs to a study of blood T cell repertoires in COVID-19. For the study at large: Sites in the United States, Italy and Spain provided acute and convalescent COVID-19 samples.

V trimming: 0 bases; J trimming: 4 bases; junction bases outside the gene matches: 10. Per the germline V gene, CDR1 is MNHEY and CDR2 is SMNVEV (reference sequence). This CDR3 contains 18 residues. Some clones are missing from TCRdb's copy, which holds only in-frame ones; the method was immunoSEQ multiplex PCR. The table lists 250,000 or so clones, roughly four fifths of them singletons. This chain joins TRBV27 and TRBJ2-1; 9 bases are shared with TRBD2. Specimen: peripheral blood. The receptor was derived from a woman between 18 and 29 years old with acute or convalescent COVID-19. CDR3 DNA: TGTGCCAGCAGTTTATCCGTGGCGCGGCTAGCGGGGTACAATGAGCAGTTCTTC. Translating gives CASSLSVARLAGYNEQFF.